This T cell receptor (beta chain) was documented in a study of cytomegalovirus exposure and HLA in healthy donors (dated by TCRdb to about 2017). Looking at the study overall: In an earlier analysis of several hundred of the donors, around 300 Gb of sequence data and approximately 100 million unique TCR beta sequences from 180 million or so T cells were reported. An early release that covered about 600 HLA-typed donors contained approximately 300 gigabases of sequencing data and roughly 84 million unique TCR sequences. Of the 300 to 450 genotyped donors, over 65% fell in the genetic ancestry cluster associated with self-reported Caucasian donors. The study aimed to test whether cataloging public T cell receptors could reveal signatures of past pathogen exposure. The T cell repertoires of several hundred subjects were profiled by immunosequencing and related to cytomegalovirus serostatus. In addition to the first cohort of hundreds of subjects, a separate validation cohort of 120 different subjects was used. To predict cytomegalovirus infection status, the study brought together high-throughput TCR immunosequencing, statistical association of individual TCRs with disease status, and machine learning. In a later analysis, previously published TCR beta repertoires from about 670 donors were re-analyzed and high-resolution HLA genotyping was added so that TCR occurrence patterns could be studied. In the later analysis, no new phenotypic data were used to find candidate immune exposures; instead, reliance was placed on TCR beta sequences and their occurrence across donors. An earlier analysis of approximately 500 of the donors applied high-throughput TCR beta sequencing to assess whether each TCR beta V gene segment acted as functional or pseudogenic. Alongside the repertoire data, information on donor age, sex, ethnicity and CMV serostatus was compiled. Genome-wide SNP genotypes for about three fifths of the roughly 700 donors were used in a later genetic analysis, which treated that subset as a discovery cohort. All discovery cohort repertoires had been generated on a single sequencing platform. HLA typing included class I and class II loci at four-digit resolution. The number of donors typed differed by locus, with about 629-630 for A, B, C, DRB1 and DQB1, roughly 520 for DQA1, over 600 for DPA1, and 400 to 490 for DPB1. Roughly 5 DR-DQ haplotypes were handled as single units for association and clustering because linkage in the cohort was strong. Among some 400 genotyped donors of the cohort, an average of around 250,000 unique TCR beta nucleotide sequences was sequenced per donor, of which 15% to 20% were non-productive.

Comment on this clone: Its antigen is still unknown. Within one base of it there is no much larger clone, and no base qualities were kept.

Beyond this particular receptor, the publication reports: Because counts were too low, fewer than 20 rarely observed V segments, including chromosome 9 orphons, were excluded from the earlier analysis of fewer than 650 of the donors. For the cohort, immune exposure information was limited to CMV serostatus. The study listed 164 TCR beta chains as associated with cytomegalovirus. In a later analysis, the rate of TCR association differed among HLA loci, with DRB1 alleles having the most associated TCRs and HLA-C alleles having the fewest. Some IMGT-functional V segments, including TRBV6-2 and TRBV6-3, could not be told apart with the 87-base-pair reads, so those segments were excluded. In both the original and validation cohorts, the classifier was reported to diagnose cytomegalovirus status with high specificity and sensitivity. Compared with the approximately 720-donor mean, donors in an Asian-associated ancestry cluster had fewer N-insertions in productive TCRs, according to a later genetic analysis. A later analysis found that HLA-associated TCR beta chains were more clonally expanded and had lower generation probabilities than equally common non-associated chains. The authors suggested that the approach could potentially be generalized to other disease states and immunological phenotypes. The presence/absence analyses assumed that sequencing depth was roughly uniform across donors, and that assumption may not be true. In an earlier analysis of approximately 590 of the donors, most TCR beta V segments appeared in productive rearrangements about 87% or about 30% of the time, broadly matching IMGT annotations. An association between a missense DCLRE1C variant and V-gene and J-gene trimming of TCR beta chains was found in a later genetic analysis and replicated in an independent cohort. Most TCR sequences were seen in very few donors, while some public TCRs were found in many individuals. A few of the identified cytomegalovirus-associated TCR beta chains were confirmed in vitro to be specific for cytomegalovirus antigens. A later analysis found that most CMV-associated TCR beta chains appeared HLA-restricted, with HLA associations seemingly driven largely by CMV exposure. Strong co-occurrence of HLA alleles, especially DR and DQ, made assigning TCR associations to individual alleles difficult. According to a later analysis, parvovirus B19, influenza, CMV and Epstein-Barr virus appeared linked to several top co-occurrence clusters. Because some donors lacked HLA typing at each locus, the association tests relied only on the typed subset. The cohort was sequenced for TCR beta chains only, and without alpha or paired-chain data the features that could be detected were limited. A further reported finding was that TCR beta sequences accurately predicted the HLA-A and HLA-B alleles for most subjects in the first cohort. A cluster of highly shared sequence variants was judged likely to represent a technical artifact of the sequencing pipeline. Correlated functional status among segregating V segments might be attributable to linkage disequilibrium, but an unknown experimental factor could not be ruled out. At a false discovery rate of 0.05, a later analysis linked some 18,000 TCR beta sequences to specific HLA alleles.

Counted from cysteine to phenylalanine, this CDR3 has 14 amino acids. Solely the CDR3 DNA is kept, with 42 bases framed from the first base. The germline V end is reduced by 6 bases and the J end by 4 bases; junction bases left unmatched: 5. CDR1 and CDR2 are read off the germline V gene (reference sequence) as WNHNN and SYGVQD. The cohort consisted of 600 to 700 healthy bone marrow donors. Cohort members were all nominally healthy when sampled, although unrecorded immune exposures were likely present. The donor tested CMV seronegative, placing the donor among the 350 to 400 seronegative members of the cohort. Each donor provided a peripheral blood sample, and peripheral blood mononuclear cells were used for TCR beta sequencing. Genomic DNA extraction from the blood cell samples was performed with the Qiagen DNeasy Blood Extraction Kit. Libraries were prepared through the immunoSEQ multiplex PCR assay. For the multiplex PCR, a mixture combining 60 forward primers for TCR Vbeta segments and 13 reverse primers for TCR Jbeta segments was used. The CDR3 region of rearranged TCR beta genes was amplified from genomic DNA with a multiplex PCR assay. Amplified TCR beta libraries were sequenced as 87-base-pair reads on the Illumina HiSeq System. On the study's bioinformatics: A later analysis tallied 70 million to 100 million unique TCR beta chains across the 640 or so repertoires, and around 12 million of those chains were shared by two or more donors. To remove PCR and sequencing errors, raw reads were error-corrected and collapsed into unique sequences using a nearest-neighbor algorithm that merged closely related sequences. CDR3 sequences were aligned to IMGT reference sequences to assign V, D and J gene segments. For a sequence to be retained, a match of at least six nucleotides was required to both a V gene segment and a J gene segment. A rearrangement was called productive if the CDR3 had no stop codons and remained in frame with V and J, and every other rearrangement was called non-productive. Following IMGT convention, CDR3 was defined as the stretch from the second conserved V-encoded cysteine up to the conserved J-encoded phenylalanine. Sequences without an unambiguous match to a single V gene segment were excluded from the earlier analysis of a few hundred of the donors. An earlier analysis of several hundred of the donors called V segments functional above 56.7% productive rearrangements and segregating when the between-donor standard deviation exceeded 5%. To diagnose cytomegalovirus status from the catalog of TCR beta chain sequences, a statistical classification framework was built. In a later analysis, TCR nucleotide sequences were compared against IMGT/GENE-DB human TR gene sequences so that V and J genes could be assigned. Using the TCRdist pipeline, a later analysis assigned CDR3 sequences along with most-parsimonious VDJ recombination scenarios. In a later analysis, each TCR beta chain was defined by its CDR3 amino acid sequence together with its V-gene family, and reads lacking a unique V-gene family were excluded. In a later analysis, 450 to 600 highly shared, low-generation-probability nucleotide sequences were removed to address suspected cross-contamination and a sequencing artifact. For each public chain, a later analysis derived a clonal expansion index from normalized ranks of inferred template counts within each repertoire. A later analysis computed generation probabilities with a VDJ recombination model fitted to out-of-frame rearrangements, and checked the results against IGoR. In a later analysis, hypergeometric tests were used to score TCR-TCR, TCR-HLA and TCR-CMV co-occurrence, with a repertoire-size bias correction applied to TCR pairs. In a later analysis, false discovery rates were estimated by permuting HLA or CMV assignments 20 times. In a later analysis, co-occurring TCRs were grouped with DBSCAN, and TCRdist sequence similarity was added when clustering was performed within HLA-allele-positive subsets. Repertoires with fewer than 30,000 or more than 120,000 public chains, plus five repertoires with anomalous nucleotide sharing, were excluded from co-occurrence clustering. TCRdb obtained this table from immuneACCESS and retained in-frame rearrangements with V and J assigned. These tables miss some clones; where compared with another copy, unresolved V genes account for less than half of the shortfall, and the remainder is unexplained. V, J and clone size derive from that table, while D and trimming were established from the DNA sequence. The sample records 150,000 to 200,000 clones, 80% to 90% of which are singletons. Roughly an eighth of the sample lies in the top ten.

The receptor comes from a woman between 50 and 59 years old in good health and CMV-seronegative. The chain couples TRBV10-1 to TRBJ2-7; 11 of the junction bases match TRBD1. The sequencing sample was made of PBMCs. CDR3 loop: CASRRDRGRYEQYF. The nucleotide sequence reads TGCGCCAGCAGGAGGGACAGGGGGAGATACGAGCAGTACTTC.